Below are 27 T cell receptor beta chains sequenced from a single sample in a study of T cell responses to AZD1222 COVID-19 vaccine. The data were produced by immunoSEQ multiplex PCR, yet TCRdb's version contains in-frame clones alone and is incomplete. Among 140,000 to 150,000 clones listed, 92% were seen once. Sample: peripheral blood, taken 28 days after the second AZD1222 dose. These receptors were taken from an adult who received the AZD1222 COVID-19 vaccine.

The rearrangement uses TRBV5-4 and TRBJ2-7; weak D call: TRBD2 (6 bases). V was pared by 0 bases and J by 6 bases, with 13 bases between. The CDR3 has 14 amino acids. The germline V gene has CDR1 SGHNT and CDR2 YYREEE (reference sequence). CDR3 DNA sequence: TGTGCCAGCAGCTTGGATGGAGGGAGGAGCGAGCAGTACTTC. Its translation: CASSLDGGRSEQYF.

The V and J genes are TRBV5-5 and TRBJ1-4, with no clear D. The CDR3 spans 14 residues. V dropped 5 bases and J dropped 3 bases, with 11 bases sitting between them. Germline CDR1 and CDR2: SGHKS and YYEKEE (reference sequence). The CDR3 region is CASSWRAANEKLFF. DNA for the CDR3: TGTGCCAGCAGTTGGAGGGCTGCTAATGAAAAACTGTTTTTT.

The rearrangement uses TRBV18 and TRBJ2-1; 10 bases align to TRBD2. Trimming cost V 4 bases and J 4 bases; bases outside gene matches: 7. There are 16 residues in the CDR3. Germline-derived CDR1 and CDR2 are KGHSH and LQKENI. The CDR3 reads CASSLTGTSAYNEQFF. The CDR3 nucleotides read TGTGCCAGCTCACTGACCGGGACTAGCGCGTACAATGAGCAGTTCTTC.

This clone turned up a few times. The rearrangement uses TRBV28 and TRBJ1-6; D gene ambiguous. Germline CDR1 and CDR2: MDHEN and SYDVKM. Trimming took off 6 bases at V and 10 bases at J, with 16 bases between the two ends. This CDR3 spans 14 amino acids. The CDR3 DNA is TGTGCCAGCAGGTGGCCATCCCGGGGATCACCCCTCCACTTT. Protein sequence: CASRWPSRGSPLHF.

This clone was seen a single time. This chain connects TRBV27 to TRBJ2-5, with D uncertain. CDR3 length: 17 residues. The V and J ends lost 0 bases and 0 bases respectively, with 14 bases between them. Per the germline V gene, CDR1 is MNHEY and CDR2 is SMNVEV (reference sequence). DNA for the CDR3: TGTGCCAGCAGTTTATCCCCTCAGCAGATGTACCAAGAGACCCAGTACTTC. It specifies CASSLSPQQMYQETQYF.

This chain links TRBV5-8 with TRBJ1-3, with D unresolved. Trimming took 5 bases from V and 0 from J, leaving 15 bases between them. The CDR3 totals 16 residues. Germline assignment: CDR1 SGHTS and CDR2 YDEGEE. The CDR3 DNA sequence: TGTGCCAGCAGGAGCAGAGGCCAGTCCTCTGGAAACACCATATATTTT. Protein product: CASRSRGQSSGNTIYF.

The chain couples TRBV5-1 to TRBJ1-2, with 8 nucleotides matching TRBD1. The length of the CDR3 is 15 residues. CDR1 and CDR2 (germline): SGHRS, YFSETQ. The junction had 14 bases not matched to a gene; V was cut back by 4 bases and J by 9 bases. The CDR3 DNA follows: TGCGCCAGCAGCCCCGGACAGGGAACGGGCAATCGCTACACCTTC. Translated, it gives CASSPGQGTGNRYTF.

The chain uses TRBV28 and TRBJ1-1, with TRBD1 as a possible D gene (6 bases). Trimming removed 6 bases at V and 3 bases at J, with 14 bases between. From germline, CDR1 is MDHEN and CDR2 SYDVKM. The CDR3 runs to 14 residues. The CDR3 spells CASSGQPQHTEAFF. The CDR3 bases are TGTGCCAGCAGCGGACAGCCCCAACACACTGAAGCTTTCTTT.

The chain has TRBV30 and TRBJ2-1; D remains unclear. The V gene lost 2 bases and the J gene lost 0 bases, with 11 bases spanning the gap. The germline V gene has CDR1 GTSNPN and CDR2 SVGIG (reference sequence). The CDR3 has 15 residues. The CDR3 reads CAWSPATRSYNEQFF. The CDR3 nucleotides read TGTGCCTGGAGTCCGGCGACTCGCTCCTACAATGAGCAGTTCTTC.

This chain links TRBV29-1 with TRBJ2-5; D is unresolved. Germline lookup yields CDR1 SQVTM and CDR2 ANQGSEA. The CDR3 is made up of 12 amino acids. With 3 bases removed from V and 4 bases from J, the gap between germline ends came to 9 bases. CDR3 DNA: TGCAGCGTTGATATGGGTGGAGAGACCCAGTACTTC. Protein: CSVDMGGETQYF.

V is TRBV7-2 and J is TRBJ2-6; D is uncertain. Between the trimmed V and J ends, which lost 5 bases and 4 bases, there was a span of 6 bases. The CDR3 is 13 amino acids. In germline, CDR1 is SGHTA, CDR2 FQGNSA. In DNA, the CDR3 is TGTGCCAGCAGCCCCGAAGGGGCCAACGTCCTGACTTTC. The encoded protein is CASSPEGANVLTF.

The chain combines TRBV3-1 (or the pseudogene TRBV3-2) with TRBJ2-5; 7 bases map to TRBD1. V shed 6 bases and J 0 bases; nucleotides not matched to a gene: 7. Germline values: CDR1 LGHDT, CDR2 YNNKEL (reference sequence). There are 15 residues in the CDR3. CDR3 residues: CASRPGQVNQETQYF. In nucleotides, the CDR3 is TGTGCCAGCAGACCCGGACAGGTGAACCAAGAGACCCAGTACTTC.

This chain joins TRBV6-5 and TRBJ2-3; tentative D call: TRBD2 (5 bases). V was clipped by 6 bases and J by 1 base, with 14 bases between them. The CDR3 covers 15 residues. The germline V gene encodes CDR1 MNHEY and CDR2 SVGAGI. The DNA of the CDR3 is TGTGCCAGCAGCCGGACTCAACCTGGCACAGATACGCAGTATTTT. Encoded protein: CASSRTQPGTDTQYF.

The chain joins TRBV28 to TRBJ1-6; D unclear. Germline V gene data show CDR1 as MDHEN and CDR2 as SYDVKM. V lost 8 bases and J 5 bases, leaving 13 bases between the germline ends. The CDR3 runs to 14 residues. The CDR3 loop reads CASLPVQHNSPLHF. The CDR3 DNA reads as TGTGCCAGCTTACCCGTCCAGCATAATTCACCCCTCCACTTT.

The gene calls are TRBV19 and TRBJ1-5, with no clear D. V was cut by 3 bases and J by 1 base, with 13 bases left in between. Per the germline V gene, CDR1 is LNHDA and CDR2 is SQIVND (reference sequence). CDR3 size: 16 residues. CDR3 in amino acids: CASSIGGQWSNQPQHF. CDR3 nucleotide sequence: TGTGCCAGTAGTATCGGAGGGCAGTGGAGCAATCAGCCCCAGCATTTT.

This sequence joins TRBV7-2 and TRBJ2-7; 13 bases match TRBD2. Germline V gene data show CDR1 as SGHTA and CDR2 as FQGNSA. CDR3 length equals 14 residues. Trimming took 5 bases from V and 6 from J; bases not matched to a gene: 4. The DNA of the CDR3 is TGTGCCAGCAGCCCCGGGACTAGCGGGACCGAGCAGTACTTC. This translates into CASSPGTSGTEQYF.

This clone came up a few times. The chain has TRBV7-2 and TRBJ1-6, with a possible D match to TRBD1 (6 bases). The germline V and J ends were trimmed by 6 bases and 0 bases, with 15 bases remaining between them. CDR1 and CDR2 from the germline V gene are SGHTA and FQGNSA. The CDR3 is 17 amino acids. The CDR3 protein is CASSRTGKGSYNSPLHF. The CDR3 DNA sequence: TGTGCCAGCAGTCGAACAGGGAAGGGCTCCTATAATTCACCCCTCCACTTT.

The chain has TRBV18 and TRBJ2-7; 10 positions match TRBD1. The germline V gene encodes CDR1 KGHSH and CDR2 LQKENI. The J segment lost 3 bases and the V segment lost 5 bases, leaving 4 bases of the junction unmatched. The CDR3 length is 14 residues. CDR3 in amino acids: CASSSRTGGYEQYF. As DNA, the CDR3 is TGTGCCAGCTCATCCCGGACAGGGGGCTACGAGCAGTACTTC. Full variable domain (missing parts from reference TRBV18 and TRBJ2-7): NAGVMQNPRHLVRRRGQEARLRCSPMKGHSHVYWYRQLPEEGLKFMVYLQKENIIDESGMPKERFSAEFPKEGPSILRIQQVVRGDSAAYFCASSSRTGGYEQYFGPGTRLTVT.

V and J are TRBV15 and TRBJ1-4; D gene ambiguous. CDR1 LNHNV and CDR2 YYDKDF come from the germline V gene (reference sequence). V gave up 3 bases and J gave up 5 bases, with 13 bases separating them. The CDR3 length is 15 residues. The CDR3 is CATSRGERPNEKLFF. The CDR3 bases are TGTGCCACCAGCAGGGGCGAAAGACCCAATGAAAAACTGTTTTTT.

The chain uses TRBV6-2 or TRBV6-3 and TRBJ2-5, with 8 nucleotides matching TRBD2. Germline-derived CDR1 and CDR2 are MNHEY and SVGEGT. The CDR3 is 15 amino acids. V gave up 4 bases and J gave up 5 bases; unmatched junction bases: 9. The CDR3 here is CASSLLAEGGETQYF. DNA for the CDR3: TGTGCCAGCAGTTTACTAGCGGAGGGTGGGGAGACCCAGTACTTC.

In DNA, the CDR3 is TGTGCCAGCAGTGAACACAGGGGGCGAAACAATGAGCAGTTCTTC. Its protein is CASSEHRGRNNEQFF. This chain links TRBV25-1 with TRBJ2-1; TRBD1 matches at 9 bases. The ends lost 2 bases at V and 5 bases at J; junction bases unmatched: 4. Germline values: CDR1 MGHDK, CDR2 SYGVNS. The CDR3 has 15 amino acids.

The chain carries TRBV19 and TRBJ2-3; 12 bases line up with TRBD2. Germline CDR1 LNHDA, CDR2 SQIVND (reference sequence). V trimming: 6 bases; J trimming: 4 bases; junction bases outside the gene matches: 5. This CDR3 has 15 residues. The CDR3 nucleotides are TGTGCCAGTAGCCTGACTAGCGGGAGTTCAGATACGCAGTATTTT. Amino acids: CASSLTSGSSDTQYF.

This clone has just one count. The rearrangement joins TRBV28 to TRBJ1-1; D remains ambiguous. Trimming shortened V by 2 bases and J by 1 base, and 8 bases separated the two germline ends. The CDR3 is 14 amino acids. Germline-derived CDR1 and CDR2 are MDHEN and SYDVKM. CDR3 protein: CASSLSGKNTEAFF. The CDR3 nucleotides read TGTGCCAGCAGTTTAAGCGGGAAGAACACTGAAGCTTTCTTT.

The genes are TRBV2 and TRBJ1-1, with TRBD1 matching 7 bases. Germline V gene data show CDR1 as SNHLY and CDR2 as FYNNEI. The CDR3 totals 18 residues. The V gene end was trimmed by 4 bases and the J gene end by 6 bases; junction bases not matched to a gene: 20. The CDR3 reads CASSGSGVRGAVLAEAFF. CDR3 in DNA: TGTGCCAGCAGTGGTAGCGGGGTCAGGGGGGCCGTTTTGGCTGAAGCTTTCTTT.

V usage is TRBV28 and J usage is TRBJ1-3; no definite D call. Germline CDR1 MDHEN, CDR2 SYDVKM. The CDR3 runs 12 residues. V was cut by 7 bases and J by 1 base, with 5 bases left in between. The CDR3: CASTVSGNTIYF. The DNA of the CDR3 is TGTGCCAGCACTGTATCTGGAAACACCATATATTTT.

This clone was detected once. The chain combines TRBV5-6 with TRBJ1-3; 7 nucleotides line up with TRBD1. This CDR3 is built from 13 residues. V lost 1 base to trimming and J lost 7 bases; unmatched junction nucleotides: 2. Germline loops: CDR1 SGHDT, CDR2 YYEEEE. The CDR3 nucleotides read TGTGCCAGCAGCTTGCAGGGGGTGAACACCATATATTTT. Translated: CASSLQGVNTIYF. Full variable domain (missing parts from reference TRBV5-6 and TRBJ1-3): DAGVTQSPTHLIKTRGQQVTLRCSPKSGHDTVSWYQQALGQGPQFIFQYYEEEERQRGNFPDRFSGHQFPNYSSELNVNALLLGDSALYLCASSLQGVNTIYFGEGSWLTVV.

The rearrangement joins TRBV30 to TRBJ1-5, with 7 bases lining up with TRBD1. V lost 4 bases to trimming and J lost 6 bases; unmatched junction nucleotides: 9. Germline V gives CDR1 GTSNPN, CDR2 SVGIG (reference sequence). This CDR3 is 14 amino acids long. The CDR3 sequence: CAWNPTGNGQPQHF. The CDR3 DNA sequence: TGTGCCTGGAATCCGACAGGGAATGGTCAGCCCCAGCATTTT.